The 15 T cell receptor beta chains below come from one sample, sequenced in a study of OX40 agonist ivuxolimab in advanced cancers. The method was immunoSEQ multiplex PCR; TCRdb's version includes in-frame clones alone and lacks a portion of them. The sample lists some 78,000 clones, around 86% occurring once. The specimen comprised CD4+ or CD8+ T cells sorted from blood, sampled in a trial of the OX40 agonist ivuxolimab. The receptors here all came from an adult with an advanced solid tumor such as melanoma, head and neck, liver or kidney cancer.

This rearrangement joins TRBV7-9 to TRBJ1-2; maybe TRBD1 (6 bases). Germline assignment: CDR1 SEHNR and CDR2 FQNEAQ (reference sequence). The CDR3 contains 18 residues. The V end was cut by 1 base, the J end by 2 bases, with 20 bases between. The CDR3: CASSLVRGAPHINYGYTF. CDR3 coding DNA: TGTGCCAGCAGCTTAGTCCGGGGGGCCCCACACATCAACTATGGCTACACCTTC.

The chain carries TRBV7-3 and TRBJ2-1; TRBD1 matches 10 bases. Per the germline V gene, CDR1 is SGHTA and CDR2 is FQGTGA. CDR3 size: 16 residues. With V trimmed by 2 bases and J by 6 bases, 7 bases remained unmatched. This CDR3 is CASSLFPGQGSNEQFF. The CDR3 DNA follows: TGTGCCAGCAGCTTATTCCCGGGACAGGGGAGCAATGAGCAGTTCTTC. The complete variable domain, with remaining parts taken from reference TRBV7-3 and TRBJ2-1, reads GAGVSQTPSNKVTEKGKYVELRCDPISGHTALYWYRQSLGQGPEFLIYFQGTGAADDSGLPNDRFFAVRPEGSVSTLKIQRTERGDSAVYLCASSLFPGQGSNEQFFGPGTRLTVL.

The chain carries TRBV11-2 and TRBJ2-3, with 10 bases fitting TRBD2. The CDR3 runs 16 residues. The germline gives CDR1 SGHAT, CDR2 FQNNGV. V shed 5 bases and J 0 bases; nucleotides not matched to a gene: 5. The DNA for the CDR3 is TGTGCCAGCAGCCATGGACTAGCGGTTAGCACAGATACGCAGTATTTT. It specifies CASSHGLAVSTDTQYF.

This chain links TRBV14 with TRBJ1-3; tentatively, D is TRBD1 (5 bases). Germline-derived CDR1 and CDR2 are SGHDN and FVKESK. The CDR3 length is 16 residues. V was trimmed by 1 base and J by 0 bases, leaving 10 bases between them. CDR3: CASSQVPGRSGNTIYF. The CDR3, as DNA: TGTGCCAGCAGCCAAGTACCGGGGCGCTCTGGAAACACCATATATTTT. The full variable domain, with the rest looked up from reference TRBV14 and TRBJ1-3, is EAGVTQFPSHSVIEKGQTVTLRCDPISGHDNLYWYRRVMGKEIKFLLHFVKESKQDESGMPNNRFLAERTGGTYSTLKVQPAELEDSGVYFCASSQVPGRSGNTIYFGEGSWLTVV.

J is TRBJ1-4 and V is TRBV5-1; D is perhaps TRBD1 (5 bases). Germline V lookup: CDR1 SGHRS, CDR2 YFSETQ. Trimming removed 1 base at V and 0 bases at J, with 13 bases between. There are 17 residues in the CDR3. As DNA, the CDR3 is TGCGCCAGCAGCTTGTCGACAGCCGCCGCAACTAATGAAAAACTGTTTTTT. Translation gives CASSLSTAAATNEKLFF.

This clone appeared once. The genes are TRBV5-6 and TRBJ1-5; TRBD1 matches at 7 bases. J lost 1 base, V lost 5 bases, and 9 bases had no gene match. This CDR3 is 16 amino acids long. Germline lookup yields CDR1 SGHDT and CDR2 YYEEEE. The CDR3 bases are TGTGCCAGCAGGTGGTCAGGGGGAGGGAGCAATCAGCCCCAGCATTTT. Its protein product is CASRWSGGGSNQPQHF.

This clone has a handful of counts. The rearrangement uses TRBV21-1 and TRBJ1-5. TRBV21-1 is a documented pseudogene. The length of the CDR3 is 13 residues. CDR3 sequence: CASSPGRNQPQHF. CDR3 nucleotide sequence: TGTGCCAGCAGTCCGGGACGCAATCAGCCCCAGCATTTT.

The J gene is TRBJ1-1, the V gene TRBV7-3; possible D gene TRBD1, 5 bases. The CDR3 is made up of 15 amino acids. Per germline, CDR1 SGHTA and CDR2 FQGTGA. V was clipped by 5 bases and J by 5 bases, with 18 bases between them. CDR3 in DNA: TGTGCCAGCAGCGCGATACCGGGACTTCATACTGAAGCTTTCTTT. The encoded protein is CASSAIPGLHTEAFF.

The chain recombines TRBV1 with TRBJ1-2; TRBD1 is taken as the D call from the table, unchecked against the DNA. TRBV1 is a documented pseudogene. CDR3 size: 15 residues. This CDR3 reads CTSSQGARANYGYTF. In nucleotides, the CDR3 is TGCACCAGCAGCCAGGGGGCCAGGGCTAACTATGGCTACACCTTC.

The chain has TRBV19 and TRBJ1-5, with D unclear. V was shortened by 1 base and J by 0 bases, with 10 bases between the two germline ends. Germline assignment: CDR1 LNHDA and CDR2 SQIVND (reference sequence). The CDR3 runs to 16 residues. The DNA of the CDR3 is TGTGCCAGTAGTATAGGTCAGGTCGGTAGCAATCAGCCCCAGCATTTT. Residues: CASSIGQVGSNQPQHF.

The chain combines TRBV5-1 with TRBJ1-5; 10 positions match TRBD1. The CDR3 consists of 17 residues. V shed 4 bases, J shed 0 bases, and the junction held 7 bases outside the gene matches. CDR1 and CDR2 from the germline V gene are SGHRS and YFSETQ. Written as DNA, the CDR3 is TGCGCCAGCAGCCCGGGACAGGGGACCACTAGCAATCAGCCCCAGCATTTT. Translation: CASSPGQGTTSNQPQHF.

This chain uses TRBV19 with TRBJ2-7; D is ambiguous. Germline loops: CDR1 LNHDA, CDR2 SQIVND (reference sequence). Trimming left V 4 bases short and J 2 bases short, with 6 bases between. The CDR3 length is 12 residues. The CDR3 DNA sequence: TGTGCCAGTAGTAAGAACCCCTACGAGCAGTACTTC. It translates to CASSKNPYEQYF.

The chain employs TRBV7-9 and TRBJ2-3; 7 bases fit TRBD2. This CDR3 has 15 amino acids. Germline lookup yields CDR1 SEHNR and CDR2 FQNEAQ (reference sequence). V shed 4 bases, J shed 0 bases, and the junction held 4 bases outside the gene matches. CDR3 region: CASSSSGLSTDTQYF. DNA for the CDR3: TGTGCCAGCAGCTCTAGCGGATTAAGCACAGATACGCAGTATTTT.

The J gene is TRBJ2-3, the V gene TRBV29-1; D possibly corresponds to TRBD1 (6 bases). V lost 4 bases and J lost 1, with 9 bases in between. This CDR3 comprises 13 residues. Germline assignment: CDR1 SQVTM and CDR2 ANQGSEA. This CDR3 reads CSVGRGGTDTQYF. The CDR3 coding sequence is TGCAGCGTTGGCAGGGGCGGCACAGATACGCAGTATTTT.

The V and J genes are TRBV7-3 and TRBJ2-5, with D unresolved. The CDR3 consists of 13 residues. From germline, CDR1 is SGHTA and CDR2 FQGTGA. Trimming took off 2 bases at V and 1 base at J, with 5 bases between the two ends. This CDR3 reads CASSLGPQETQYF. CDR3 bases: TGTGCCAGCAGCTTAGGCCCCCAAGAGACCCAGTACTTC.